These 15 T cell receptor beta chains were sequenced from one sample in a study of blood T cell repertoires in COVID-19. Some clones are missing from TCRdb's copy, which holds only in-frame ones; the method was immunoSEQ multiplex PCR. The sample lists 200,000 to 250,000 clones, about 88% occurring once. Specimen: peripheral blood. The receptors shown here come from a woman aged 40 to 50 with acute or convalescent COVID-19.

This clone has only one observation. This chain connects TRBV11-3 to TRBJ1-2, with D unclear. Germline-derived CDR1 and CDR2 are SGHNT and YENEEA. This CDR3 has 11 amino acids. With 3 bases removed from V and 3 bases from J, the gap between germline ends came to 2 bases. For the CDR3, the DNA is TGTGCCAGCAGCTTCGACTATGGCTACACCTTC. It encodes CASSFDYGYTF.

V gene TRBV6-5 combines with J gene TRBJ2-1; tentative D call: TRBD1 (5 bases). Trimming pared 6 bases from V and 6 bases from J, leaving 15 bases between. This CDR3 comprises 14 residues. CDR1 and CDR2 from the germline V gene are MNHEY and SVGAGI. The CDR3 DNA sequence: TGTGCCAGCAGCGCCGGTTCACAGGCCAATGAGCAGTTCTTC. Its translation: CASSAGSQANEQFF.

CDR3 sequence: CATSEHRDRGIPNTGELFF. Here the CDR3 DNA reads TGTGCCACCAGTGAGCATCGGGACAGGGGGATTCCGAACACCGGGGAGCTGTTTTTT. J is TRBJ2-2 and V is TRBV24-1, with TRBD1 matching 11 bases. Losses at the gene ends were 4 bases for V and 0 bases for J; bases not matched to a gene: 9. This CDR3 contains 19 residues. Germline CDR1 and CDR2: KGHDR and SFDVKD.

The genes are TRBV9 and TRBJ1-4; D ambiguous. The CDR3 is 15 residues long. Looked up from germline, CDR1 is SGDLS and CDR2 is YYNGEE. Trimming pared 4 bases from V and 5 bases from J, leaving 15 bases between. CDR3 DNA: TGTGCCAGCAGCAAGTTTGGGCAGATGAATGAAAAACTGTTTTTT. Its protein is CASSKFGQMNEKLFF.

V and J are TRBV9 and TRBJ2-3; 10 bases agree with TRBD2. The germline V gene has CDR1 SGDLS and CDR2 YYNGEE. CDR3 length equals 17 residues. J lost 2 bases, V lost 2 bases, and 8 bases had no gene match. The CDR3: CASSVAVAGGSTDTQYF. The DNA for the CDR3 is TGTGCCAGCAGCGTCGCCGTAGCGGGGGGCTCCACAGATACGCAGTATTTT.

The sample holds a few counts of this clone. The genes are TRBV13 and TRBJ1-1, with 9 bases lining up with TRBD1. Germline trimming cut 8 bases from V and 1 base from J; bases unmatched to any gene: 5. Germline V gene data show CDR1 as PRHDT and CDR2 as FYEKMQ (reference sequence). The CDR3 has 14 residues. For the CDR3, the DNA is TGTGCCAGCGGGACAGGGTCGAGGAACACTGAAGCTTTCTTT. Translation gives CASGTGSRNTEAFF.

The chain employs TRBV12-5 and TRBJ2-1; the match to TRBD1 covers 9 bases. Germline lookup yields CDR1 LGHNT and CDR2 FRNRAP. J gave up 9 bases and V 5 bases, and 8 bases lay outside the gene matches. The CDR3 has 14 residues. The CDR3 loop reads CASGPPGQGSEQFF. The CDR3 DNA sequence: TGTGCTAGTGGTCCCCCGGGACAGGGTAGTGAGCAGTTCTTC.

The J gene is TRBJ1-4, the V gene TRBV7-9, with 9 bases that match TRBD1. Germline V lookup: CDR1 SEHNR, CDR2 FQNEAQ (reference sequence). V was clipped by 4 bases and J by 8 bases; unmatched bases: 11. The CDR3 sequence is 16 residues long. CDR3 nucleotide sequence: TGTGCCAGCAGCTCCGCCGGGACAGGGCATCTGGAAAAACTGTTTTTT. This gives the protein CASSSAGTGHLEKLFF.

This clone appeared once. V gene TRBV7-6 combines with J gene TRBJ2-1, with 7 bases fitting TRBD2. The CDR3 is 13 residues long. V gave up 5 bases and J gave up 5 bases; unmatched junction bases: 3. CDR1 and CDR2 from the germline V gene are SGHVS and FNYEAQ. The CDR3: CASSPSGDNEQFF. The DNA of the CDR3 is TGTGCCAGCAGCCCCAGCGGGGACAATGAGCAGTTCTTC.

This chain's CDR3 is CASSDNEGAGEKLFF. Here the CDR3 DNA reads TGTGCCAGCAGTGACAACGAGGGCGCGGGTGAAAAACTGTTTTTT. The V and J genes are TRBV6-4 and TRBJ1-4; D is ambiguous. The germline V gene encodes CDR1 MRHNA and CDR2 SNTAGT. CDR3 length equals 15 residues. Trimming stripped 2 bases from V and 7 bases from J, with 14 bases between.

The chain has TRBV10-2 and TRBJ1-2; D remains ambiguous. This CDR3 comprises 13 residues. Looked up from germline, CDR1 is WSHSY and CDR2 is SAAADI. V lost 2 bases to trimming and J lost 8 bases, with 12 bases between them. CDR3 nucleotides: TGCGCCAGCAGTGAGATCCTGCGTTGGGGCTACACCTTC. Amino acids: CASSEILRWGYTF.

J is TRBJ1-1 and V is TRBV6-6; the match to TRBD1 covers 7 bases. The CDR3 sequence is 14 residues long. Germline CDR1 MNHNY, CDR2 SVGAGI (reference sequence). Trimming at V came to 8 bases and at J to 1 base, leaving 7 bases not matched to a gene. In DNA form, the CDR3 reads TGTGCCAGCCTATCGAGGACAGGGAACACTGAAGCTTTCTTT. This codes for CASLSRTGNTEAFF.

This clone was counted a single time. The V and J genes are TRBV4-2 and TRBJ2-1; unclear D gene. CDR3 length: 13 residues. V lost 0 bases to trimming and J lost 7 bases, with 7 bases between them. The germline gives CDR1 LGHNA, CDR2 YNFKEQ. The CDR3 region is CASSQDLRNEQFF. CDR3 sequence (DNA): TGTGCCAGCAGCCAAGATCTTAGAAATGAGCAGTTCTTC.

The chain uses TRBV19 and TRBJ1-6; TRBD1 agrees at 9 bases. The V segment lost 6 bases and the J segment 8 bases; nucleotides outside the gene matches: 8. The CDR3 runs 15 residues. The germline gives CDR1 LNHDA, CDR2 SQIVND (reference sequence). The CDR3 DNA reads as TGTGCCAGTAGGGAACAGGGGGCTGGATATTCACCCCTCCACTTT. It codes for CASREQGAGYSPLHF.

This clone came up a few times. The gene calls are TRBV5-4 and TRBJ1-6; 9 bases are a match to TRBD1. With V trimmed by 3 bases and J by 8 bases, 9 bases remained unmatched. The CDR3 spans 16 residues. Germline CDR1 reads SGHNT; CDR2 reads YYREEE (reference sequence). The CDR3 loop reads CASSSPKGQGYSPLHF. As DNA, the CDR3 is TGTGCCAGCAGCTCCCCTAAGGGACAGGGATATTCACCCCTCCACTTT.